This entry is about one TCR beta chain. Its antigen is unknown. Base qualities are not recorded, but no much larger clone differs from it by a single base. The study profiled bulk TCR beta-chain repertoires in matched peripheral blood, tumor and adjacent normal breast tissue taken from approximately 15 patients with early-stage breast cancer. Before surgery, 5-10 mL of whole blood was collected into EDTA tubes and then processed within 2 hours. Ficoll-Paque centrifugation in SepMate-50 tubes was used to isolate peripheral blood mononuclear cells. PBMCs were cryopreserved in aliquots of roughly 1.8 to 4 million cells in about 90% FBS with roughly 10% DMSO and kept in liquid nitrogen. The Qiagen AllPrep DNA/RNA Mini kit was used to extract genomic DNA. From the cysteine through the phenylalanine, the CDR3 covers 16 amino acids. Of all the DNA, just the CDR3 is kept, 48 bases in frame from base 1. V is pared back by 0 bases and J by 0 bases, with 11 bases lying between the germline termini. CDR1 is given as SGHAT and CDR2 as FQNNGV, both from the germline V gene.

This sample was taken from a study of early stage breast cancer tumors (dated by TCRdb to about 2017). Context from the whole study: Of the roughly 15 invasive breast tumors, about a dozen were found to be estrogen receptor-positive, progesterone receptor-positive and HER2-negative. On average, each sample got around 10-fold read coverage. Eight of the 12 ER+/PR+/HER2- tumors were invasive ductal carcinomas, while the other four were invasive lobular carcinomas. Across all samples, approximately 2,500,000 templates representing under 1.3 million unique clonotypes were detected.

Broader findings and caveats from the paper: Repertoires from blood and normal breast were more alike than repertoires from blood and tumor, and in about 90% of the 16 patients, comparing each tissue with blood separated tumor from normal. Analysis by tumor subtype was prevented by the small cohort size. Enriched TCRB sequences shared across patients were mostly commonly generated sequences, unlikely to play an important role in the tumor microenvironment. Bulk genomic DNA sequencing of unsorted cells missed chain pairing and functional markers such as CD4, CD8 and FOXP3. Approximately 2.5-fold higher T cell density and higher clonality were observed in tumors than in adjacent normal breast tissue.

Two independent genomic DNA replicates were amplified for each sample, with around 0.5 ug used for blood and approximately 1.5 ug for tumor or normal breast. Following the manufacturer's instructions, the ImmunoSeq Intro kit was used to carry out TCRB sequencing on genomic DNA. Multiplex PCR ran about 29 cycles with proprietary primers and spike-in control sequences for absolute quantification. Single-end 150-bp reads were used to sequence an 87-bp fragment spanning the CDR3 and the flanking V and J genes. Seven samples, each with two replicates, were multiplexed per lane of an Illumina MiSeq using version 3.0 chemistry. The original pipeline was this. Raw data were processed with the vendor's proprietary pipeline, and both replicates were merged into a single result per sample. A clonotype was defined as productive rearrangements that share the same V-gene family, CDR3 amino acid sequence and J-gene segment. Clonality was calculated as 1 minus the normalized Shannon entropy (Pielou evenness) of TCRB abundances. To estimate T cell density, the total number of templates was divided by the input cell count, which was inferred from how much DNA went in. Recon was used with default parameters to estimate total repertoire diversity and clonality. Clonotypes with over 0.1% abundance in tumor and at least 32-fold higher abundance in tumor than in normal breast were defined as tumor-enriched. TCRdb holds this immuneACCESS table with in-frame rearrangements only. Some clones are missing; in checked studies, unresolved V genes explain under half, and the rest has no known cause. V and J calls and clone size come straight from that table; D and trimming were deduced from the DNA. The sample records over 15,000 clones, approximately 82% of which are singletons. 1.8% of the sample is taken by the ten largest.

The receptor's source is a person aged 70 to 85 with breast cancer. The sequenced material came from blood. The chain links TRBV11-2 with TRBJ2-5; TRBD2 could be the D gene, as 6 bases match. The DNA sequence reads TGTGCCAGCAGCTTAGACCCCGGAGGGTACCAAGAGACCCAGTACTTC. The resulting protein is CASSLDPGGYQETQYF. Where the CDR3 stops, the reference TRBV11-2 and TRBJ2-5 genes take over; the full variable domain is EAGVAQSPRYKIIEKRQSVAFWCNPISGHATLYWYQQILGQGPKLLIQFQNNGVVDDSQLPKDRFSAERLKGVDSTLKIQPAKLEDSAVYLCASSLDPGGYQETQYFGPGTRLLVL.